This T cell receptor (beta chain) was profiled in a study of T cells after posttransplantation cyclophosphamide. Method: immunoSEQ multiplex PCR; TCRdb's copy keeps in-frame clones and lacks some. Seen here are about 50,000 clones, 90% to 95% observed once, and the top ten hold 2.5% to 3%. This related bone marrow graft donor gave peripheral blood on the day of marrow donation. This clone was seen only once. The antigen is not known. The study, taken as a whole, reports: Recipient CMV seropositivity and CMV reactivation strongly tracked TRB clonality. Skin or GI-infiltrating T cells shared few TRB sequences with blood. Later blood repertoires were often dominated by clones from the donor CD8+ memory compartment.

The sequenced sample was PBMCs. This TCR derives from a woman in her twenties or thirties in good health and a related stem cell transplant donor.

CDR3 sequence reads: CASSRKRDGFYGYTF. The CDR3 bases are TGTGCCAGTAGTCGAAAGCGGGACGGCTTCTATGGCTACACCTTC. The gene calls are TRBV19 and TRBJ1-2; D may be TRBD1 (5 bases). The V end was cut by 5 bases, the J end by 4 bases, with 17 bases between. The CDR3 is made up of 15 amino acids. CDR1 LNHDA and CDR2 SQIVND come from the germline V gene (reference sequence). The variable domain in full, completed from reference TRBV19 and TRBJ1-2, reads DGGITQSPKYLFRKEGQNVTLSCEQNLNHDAMYWYRQDPGQGLRLIYYSQIVNDFQKGDIAEGYSVSREKKESFPLTVTSAQKNPTAFYLCASSRKRDGFYGYTFGSGTRLTVV.